One and the same sample provided the 2 T cell receptor beta chains below, sequenced in a study of regulatory T cells in long-lasting Graves disease. The time point here: persistent/refractory GD, antithyroid drugs over 5 years with positive TRAb. The TCR library was made from RNA that had been extracted from PBMCs in TRIzol. To make TCR beta libraries, researchers used iRepertoire HTBI primers and Arm-PCR of CDR3 regions. MiXCR, run by TCRdb on the multiplex PCR reads, gives a single entry per CDR3 protein. The sample records around 460,000 distinct CDR3 sequences, under 25% being singletons. The sample consisted of peripheral blood mononuclear cells (PBMCs), taken when the disease was refractory, from a patient treated with antithyroid drugs. These receptor sequences come from a female donor with Graves disease.

The chain recombines TRBV6-1 with TRBJ2-7, with 7 positions matching TRBD2. Germline CDR1 MNHNS, CDR2 SASEGT. J was trimmed by 3 bases and V by 9 bases; bases with no gene match: 29. The CDR3 spans 20 residues. The CDR3 DNA reads TGTGCCAGTAAACTAAGCCCAGGACGAGTTCCTCTGAGGGACTACTACGAGCAGTACTTC. Translation gives CASKLSPGRVPLRDYYEQYF.

In this sample, this clonotype turned up many times. This chain connects TRBV20-1 to TRBJ1-1, with no clear D. Between the trimmed V and J ends, which lost 0 bases and 0 bases, there was a span of 11 bases. CDR3 size: 15 residues. Germline lookup yields CDR1 DFQATT and CDR2 SNEGSKA (reference sequence). The CDR3 DNA follows: TGCAGTGCTAGAGATTGGCGGGGTATGAACACTGAAGCTTTCTTT. This gives the protein CSARDWRGMNTEAFF.